This T cell receptor (beta chain) was captured in a study of technical replicates of blood from four donors (dated by TCRdb to the late 2010s). Concerning this clone: No cognate antigen has been identified for it. No base quality information exists; no much larger clone differs at one position.

Library construction relied on the immunoSEQ multiplex PCR assay. TCRdb retrieved this table from immuneACCESS and kept in-frame rearrangements only. Not all clones are present; in checked studies, unresolved V genes account for under half, and no reason is known for the remainder. Present in this sample are roughly 60,000 clones, 80% to 90% of which were seen just once. Over 4.5% of the sample belongs to the ten largest clones. According to the germline V gene (reference sequence), CDR1 reads LNHNV and CDR2 reads YYDKDF. The germline V and J ends show losses of 1 base and 1 base respectively, and no gene match explains 9 bases of the junction. Reading from cysteine to phenylalanine, the CDR3 counts 17 amino acids. The kept DNA is CDR3 alone, 51 bases in frame from the first base.

This chain joins TRBV15 to TRBJ2-5, with 7 bases matching TRBD2. The receptor comes from a human donor in good health. Some clones in this sample may be carry-over from other donors' samples. The sequencing sample was made of PBMCs. The CDR3 region: CATSRAGGGNLQETQYF. The DNA sequence is TGTGCCACCAGCAGAGCGGGGGGAGGGAACCTCCAAGAGACCCAGTACTTC. When the CDR3 is completed using the reference TRBV15 and TRBJ2-5 genes on either side, the full variable domain is DAMVIQNPRYQVTQFGKPVTLSCSQTLNHNVMYWYQQKSSQAPKLLFHYYDKDFNNEADTPDNFQSRRPNTSFCFLDIRSPGLGDTAMYLCATSRAGGGNLQETQYFGPGTRLLVL.